The clone carrying this TCR beta chain was seen once. The antigen is unknown. Healthy donors had no documented immune events, such as infections, while sampled. This sample is drawn from a study of identifying expanded T cells in peripheral blood. V dropped 5 bases and J dropped 0 bases, with 11 bases sitting between them. The CDR3 contains 15 residues. Looked up from germline, CDR1 is MNHEY and CDR2 is SVGAGI. Study conclusions and caveats: Variance in clone template counts between roughly two-week samples significantly increased with total template count across all healthy donors. Differentially abundant clones: about 1.2 between replicates, just under 17 at approximately 13 days, 19 at four.

Using immunoSEQ multiplex PCR, the repertoire was profiled, and TCRdb retains in-frame clones only, with some absent. The sample has around 100,000 clones, approximately 88% seen once. The clonotype was recovered from a person aged 18-70 years in good health. The chain joins TRBV6-5 to TRBJ1-5, with unresolved D. Sequencing was carried out using blood. This CDR3 is CASSPRTASNQPQHF. As DNA, the CDR3 is TGTGCCAGCAGTCCTCGGACTGCTAGCAATCAGCCCCAGCATTTT.